A single T cell receptor (beta chain) is shown here with its context. The antigen remains undetermined. Graves' hyperthyroidism without ophthalmopathy progression within 18 months was termed stable. Newly diagnosed hyperthyroidism, duration under 2 months, in patients aged 18 to 65. Criteria for exclusion of patients were uncontrolled infection, other autoimmune disease, pregnancy or lactation. These data are taken from a study of T cells in Graves' hyperthyroidism and ophthalmopathy. Study-level findings and limits: In blood, most of the thyroid clonotypes expanded above 0.001 were also present.

The CDR3 is 17 residues long. With V trimmed by 3 bases and J by 2 bases, 3 bases remained unmatched. Per the germline V gene, CDR1 is LGHNT and CDR2 is FRNRAP. Amplification yielded TCR beta CDR3 regions, with RNA transcripts as the source. HTBI primers drove first-round RT-PCR of the TCR CDR3. MiXCR was run by TCRdb on the multiplex PCR reads, yielding one entry per CDR3 protein. The sample contains 500,000 to 750,000 distinct CDR3 sequences, 46% of which appear only once. The rearrangement joins TRBV12-5 to TRBJ2-6, with 11 bases fitting TRBD2. The source of this sequence is a young woman with Graves' hyperthyroidism. The sequenced material came from peripheral blood or thyroid tissue (not recorded which). The CDR3 nucleotides are TGTGCTAGTGGTTTCCTTAGCGGGGGGGCTGGGGCCAACGTCCTGACTTTC. Its protein is CASGFLSGGAGANVLTF.